A selection of T cell receptor beta chains follows, all from one sample in a study of blood T cell repertoires in COVID-19. Profiling relied on immunoSEQ multiplex PCR, and the TCRdb table lists in-frame clones only, not all of them. The table has some 300,000 clones, 70% to 90% seen once; the top ten hold approximately 1%. Source material: PBMCs or T cells enriched from blood (not recorded which). Receptors originate from a woman aged 25 to 39 who had recovered from COVID-19. Both conserved end residues are part of each CDR3. D genes are given only for firm matches. A row's size may be missing; if present it is once, few, many or a size class.

clone size	D gene	V gene	J gene	CDR3 protein	CDR3 DNA
.	.	TRBV4-3	TRBJ1-6	CASSQDIGSYNSPLHF	TGCGCCAGCAGCCAAGATATCGGCTCCTATAATTCACCCCTCCACTTT
.	TRBD1	TRBV7-9	TRBJ2-3	CASSPQGANTDTQYF	TGTGCCAGCAGCCCCCAGGGGGCGAACACAGATACGCAGTATTTT
few	TRBD1	TRBV11-2	TRBJ1-2	CASRHTGDRGRNGYTF	TGTGCCAGCAGACACACCGGGGACAGGGGTAGAAATGGCTACACCTTC
.	TRBD2	TRBV18	TRBJ2-1	CASSPRLAGQTEQFF	TGTGCCAGCTCCCCTAGACTAGCGGGCCAAACTGAGCAGTTCTTC
once	TRBD2	TRBV28	TRBJ2-7	CASTPGRVGEQYF	TGTGCCAGCACCCCGGGGAGGGTGGGGGAGCAGTACTTC
.	TRBD1	TRBV5-1	TRBJ1-2	CASSLGQGDGYTF	TGCGCCAGCAGCTTGGGACAGGGCGATGGCTACACCTTC
.	.	TRBV5-1	TRBJ2-2	CASSLASQNTGELFF	TGCGCCAGCAGCTTGGCAAGCCAGAACACCGGGGAGCTGTTTTTT
.	.	TRBV3-1/TRBV3-2	TRBJ2-1	CASSQVGQFNEQFF	TGTGCCAGCAGCCAAGTCGGACAGTTTAATGAGCAGTTCTTC
.	TRBD1	TRBV18	TRBJ1-2	CASSPTKGQGYGYTF	TGTGCCAGCTCACCGACTAAGGGACAGGGATATGGCTACACCTTC
.	.	TRBV11-3	TRBJ2-7	CASSFPGHRVQYF	TGTGCCAGCAGCTTTCCGGGACATAGAGTGCAGTACTTC
.	.	TRBV28	TRBJ2-7	CASSLSGYEQYF	TGTGCCAGCAGTTTATCAGGCTACGAGCAGTACTTC
.	.	TRBV7-3	TRBJ2-2	CASRPTGTPFVKNSGELFF	TGTGCCAGCAGGCCTACCGGGACTCCGTTTGTGAAGAATTCCGGGGAGCTGTTTTTT
.	.	TRBV9	TRBJ1-6	CASSGIRGNSPLHF	TGTGCCAGCAGCGGGATAAGAGGGAATTCACCCCTCCACTTT
.	TRBD2	TRBV6-4	TRBJ2-7	CASSDTASGGSYEQYF	TGTGCCAGCAGTGACACGGCTAGCGGGGGGTCCTACGAGCAGTACTTC
.	TRBD1	TRBV7-8	TRBJ1-2	CASSFTWLQGALSGYTF	TGTGCCAGCAGCTTTACGTGGCTCCAGGGGGCCCTTAGTGGCTACACCTTC
.	.	TRBV18	TRBJ1-6	CASSTNEARNSPLHF	TGTGCCAGCTCAACGAATGAAGCGCGGAATTCACCCCTCCACTTT
.	.	TRBV20-1	TRBJ2-1	CSASGPPPSGNEQFF	TGCAGTGCTAGTGGGCCTCCCCCTTCGGGCAATGAGCAGTTCTTC
.	.	TRBV28	TRBJ2-2	CASTLVGADGELFF	TGTGCCAGCACATTGGTGGGCGCTGACGGGGAGCTGTTTTTT
.	.	TRBV27	TRBJ1-4	CASSRPTGRTNEKLFF	TGTGCCAGCAGCCGACCTACAGGAAGAACTAATGAAAAACTGTTTTTT
once	.	TRBV7-9	TRBJ2-2	CASSTRDGLGELFF	TGTGCCAGCAGCACCCGTGATGGGCTCGGGGAGCTGTTTTTT
.	.	TRBV4-3	TRBJ1-3	CASSQDSRAGNTIYF	TGCGCCAGCAGCCAAGATTCCAGGGCTGGAAACACCATATATTTT
.	.	TRBV15	TRBJ1-4	CATSRGGGPANEKLFF	TGTGCCACCAGCAGAGGGGGGGGCCCCGCTAATGAAAAACTGTTTTTT
.	.	TRBV3-1/TRBV3-2	TRBJ1-3	CASSQGGGSGNTIYF	TGTGCCAGCAGCCAAGGCGGGGGCTCTGGAAACACCATATATTTT
.	.	TRBV19	TRBJ2-7	CASSMARSGYYYEQYF	TGTGCCAGTAGTATGGCACGATCCGGGTACTACTACGAGCAGTACTTC
.	.	TRBV5-6	TRBJ1-2	CASSLRGNNYGYTF	TGTGCCAGCAGCTTACGAGGAAATAACTATGGCTACACCTTC
.	.	TRBV3-1/TRBV3-2	TRBJ1-2	CASSQVGGLYGYTF	TGTGCCAGCAGCCAAGTCGGGGGGCTATATGGCTACACCTTC
.	.	TRBV28	TRBJ2-1	CASSYPSLTGFSYNEQFF	TGTGCCAGCAGTTACCCTTCTCTAACAGGGTTCTCCTACAATGAGCAGTTCTTC
.	.	TRBV28	TRBJ1-2	CASSPTGRYGYTF	TGTGCCAGCAGTCCTACAGGCCGATATGGCTACACCTTC
.	.	TRBV27	TRBJ1-1	CASRDGGMWTEAFF	TGTGCCAGCAGGGACGGGGGGATGTGGACTGAAGCTTTCTTT
once	TRBD1	TRBV3-1/TRBV3-2	TRBJ1-1	CASSDRATEAFF	TGTGCCAGCAGCGACAGGGCCACTGAAGCTTTCTTT
.	.	TRBV5-4	TRBJ1-2	CASSPSTQKDSLYGYTF	TGTGCCAGCAGCCCCTCGACGCAAAAAGACAGCCTCTATGGCTACACCTTC
.	TRBD2	TRBV5-3	TRBJ2-5	CARSPEGLGQETQYF	TGTGCCAGAAGCCCTGAGGGACTAGGACAAGAGACCCAGTACTTC
.	.	TRBV11-2	TRBJ1-1	CASSLRANTEAFF	TGTGCCAGCAGCTTAAGAGCGAACACTGAAGCTTTCTTT
.	.	TRBV9	TRBJ2-1	CASSPDSPRGNEQFF	TGTGCCAGCAGCCCAGACTCCCCGCGGGGCAATGAGCAGTTCTTC
.	.	TRBV18	TRBJ1-6	CASSPKNLGGTYNSPLHF	TGTGCCAGCTCACCGAAGAATCTAGGGGGAACATATAATTCACCCCTCCACTTT
.	.	TRBV4-1	TRBJ2-7	CASSQVPGRTAYEQYF	TGCGCCAGCAGCCAAGTCCCCGGTAGGACAGCGTACGAGCAGTACTTC
.	.	TRBV7-9	TRBJ2-1	CASQGVRVLYNEQFF	TGTGCCAGCCAGGGCGTTCGTGTTCTGTACAATGAGCAGTTCTTC
once	.	TRBV20-1	TRBJ1-4	CSASATFNEKLFF	TGCAGTGCTAGTGCGACATTTAATGAAAAACTGTTTTTT
.	TRBD2	TRBV4-2	TRBJ2-7	CASSQDSLAGRYEQYF	TGTGCCAGCAGCCAAGATTCCCTAGCGGGCCGGTACGAGCAGTACTTC
.	.	TRBV4-2	TRBJ2-1	CASSQEAPLTYNEQFF	TGTGCCAGCAGCCAAGAGGCCCCTTTGACCTACAATGAGCAGTTCTTC
.	TRBD1	TRBV18	TRBJ1-2	CASSPRPQGFYGESIYGYTF	TGTGCCAGCTCACCACGGCCACAGGGGTTCTACGGGGAATCGATCTATGGCTACACCTTC
.	TRBD2	TRBV3-1/TRBV3-2	TRBJ2-3	CASSHGGGSGATDTQYF	TGTGCCAGCTCCCATGGGGGGGGTAGCGGGGCCACAGATACGCAGTATTTT
.	.	TRBV7-3	TRBJ2-1	CASSLTTDYNEQFF	TGTGCCAGCAGCTTAACAACAGACTACAATGAGCAGTTCTTC
few	TRBD1	TRBV5-4	TRBJ1-2	CASSTQGQGDIYGYTF	TGTGCCAGCAGCACCCAGGGACAGGGTGACATCTATGGCTACACCTTC
.	.	TRBV6-5	TRBJ2-7	CASSYYDRNYEQYF	TGTGCCAGCAGTTACTATGACAGGAACTACGAGCAGTACTTC
.	TRBD2	TRBV19	TRBJ2-3	CASSIWTSGTDTQYF	TGTGCCAGTAGTATATGGACTAGCGGCACAGATACGCAGTATTTT
once	TRBD1	TRBV14	TRBJ2-7	CASSPWDSYEQYF	TGTGCCAGCAGCCCCTGGGACAGCTACGAGCAGTACTTC
.	.	TRBV28	TRBJ2-3	CASSLIQGGDTQYF	TGTGCCAGCAGTTTGATCCAGGGCGGAGATACGCAGTATTTT
.	TRBD2	TRBV3-1/TRBV3-2	TRBJ2-2	CASSEPPRASGTGGELFF	TGTGCCAGCAGCGAACCCCCCCGGGCTAGCGGGACGGGCGGGGAGCTGTTTTTT
once	.	TRBV28	TRBJ1-5	CASSLYLQPQHF	TGTGCCAGCAGTTTATATCTTCAGCCCCAGCATTTT
few	.	TRBV7-9	TRBJ2-1	CASSQARNEQFF	TGTGCCAGCAGCCAAGCACGGAATGAGCAGTTCTTC
.	.	TRBV28	TRBJ1-4	CASSLSRGEKLFF	TGTGCCAGCAGTCTCTCCAGAGGGGAAAAACTGTTTTTT
.	TRBD2	TRBV30	TRBJ2-3	CAWPGTSGGGNKTGTDTQYF	TGTGCCTGGCCTGGGACTAGCGGGGGAGGGAACAAAACCGGCACAGATACGCAGTATTTT